This T cell receptor beta chain was documented in a study of blood T cells in healthy people across ages. Whole-study results and caveats: PBMCs that were unsorted prevented a conclusive naive versus antigen-experienced comparison. It was the long-lived donors that had more naive CD4+ cells and higher diversity than aged donors. Roughly linearly, TCR beta diversity per million T cells fell as age increased.

Turning to this clonotype: Its antigen remains unidentified.

The use of a sample-barcoded 5' primer and a J-beta primer mix characterized a second PCR of roughly 6 to 11 cycles. From the 5' RACE reads, TCRdb called clonotypes with MiXCR, one entry per CDR3 protein. The table has under 1,100,000 distinct CDR3 sequences, around 25% seen once; the top ten hold around 0.75%. Germline V gives CDR1 SGHRS, CDR2 YFSETQ. This CDR3 has 16 amino acids. V lost 7 bases, J lost 0 bases, and 14 bases lay in between. The sample was also reused in another study, on T cells of mothers and their children.

The chain is built from TRBV5-1 and TRBJ2-6; D is ambiguous. The sequenced material came from blood. The TCR originated in a girl aged 2-10 years in good health. The CDR3 loop reads CASSHGRNSGANVLTF. The CDR3 DNA follows: TGCGCCAGCTCACATGGACGGAACTCTGGGGCCAACGTCCTGACTTTC.